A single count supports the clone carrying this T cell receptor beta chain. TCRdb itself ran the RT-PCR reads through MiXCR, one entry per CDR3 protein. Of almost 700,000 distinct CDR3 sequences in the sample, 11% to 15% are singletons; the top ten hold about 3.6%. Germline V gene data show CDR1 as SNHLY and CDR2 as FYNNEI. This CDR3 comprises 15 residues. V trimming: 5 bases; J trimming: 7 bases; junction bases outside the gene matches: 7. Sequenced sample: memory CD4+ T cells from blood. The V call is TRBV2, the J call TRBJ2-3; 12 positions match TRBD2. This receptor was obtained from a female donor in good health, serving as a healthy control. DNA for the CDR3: TGTGCCAGCAGTAGGCCTAGCGGGAGGGGTTATACGCAGTATTTT. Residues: CASSRPSGRGYTQYF.